This TCR beta chain was obtained from a study of cytomegalovirus exposure and HLA in healthy donors. The PCR contained 60 Vbeta and 13 Jbeta primers. Sequencing used immunoSEQ multiplex PCR; TCRdb keeps in-frame clones, though not all of them. The table has around 180,000 clones, 65% to 80% seen once; the top ten hold around 0.74%. In regard to this clone: Antigen specificity is unknown.

Study observations and caveats: High sensitivity and specificity were reportedly achieved when the classifier diagnosed cytomegalovirus status.

Germline V gene data show CDR1 as SNHLY and CDR2 as FYNNEI. The V and J ends lost 7 bases and 7 bases, in that order; junction bases with no gene match: 8. The CDR3 is 14 residues long. The clonotype was recovered from a woman in her forties in good health and CMV-seronegative. Input material: PBMCs. The chain couples TRBV2 to TRBJ2-1; 9 bases agree with TRBD2. CDR3 DNA sequence: TGTGCCAGCATTCTTGGACTAGCGAGGAATGAGCAGTTCTTC. This translates into CASILGLARNEQFF.